Following are 4 T cell receptor beta chains from one sample sequenced in a study of early T cells in non-severe SARS-CoV-2 infection. TCRdb reprocessed the 5' RACE reads with MiXCR, giving one entry per CDR3 protein. In the table there are approximately 70,000 distinct CDR3 sequences, approximately 4.5% of which are singletons. The material was whole blood, obtained at baseline. These receptors were collected from an adult who was a healthcare worker with PCR-confirmed SARS-CoV-2 infection or an uninfected control (not recorded which). The donor label of this sample is uncertain.

V is TRBV10-3 and J is TRBJ2-4; the D call may be TRBD1 or TRBD2 (5 bases each). Germline V CDR1 and CDR2: ENHRY, SYGVKD. This CDR3 spans 13 amino acids. The V gene lost 2 bases and the J gene lost 7 bases, with 9 bases spanning the gap. In DNA form, the CDR3 reads TGTGCCATCAGTGAGGGGAGACAGAACATTCAGTACTTC. Translation gives CAISEGRQNIQYF.

The table lists this clonotype with a few counts. The CDR3 DNA follows: TGTGCCAGCAGTTTCGCCGGGCCAGATACGCAGTATTTT. Translated, it gives CASSFAGPDTQYF. The chain combines TRBV27 with TRBJ2-3; D is unclear. The CDR3 loop spans 13 amino acids. V dropped 3 bases and J dropped 4 bases, with 8 bases sitting between them. CDR1 is MNHEY, CDR2 SMNVEV, per germline (reference sequence).

This clonotype was observed many times. The CDR3 sequence: CASSTGYEQYF. In DNA form, the CDR3 reads TGTGCCAGCTCAACAGGGTACGAGCAGTACTTC. J is TRBJ2-7 and V is TRBV6-1, with a possible D match to TRBD1 (6 bases). This CDR3 region has 11 residues. Germline CDR1 reads MNHNS; CDR2 reads SASEGT. Trimming stripped 8 bases from V and 4 bases from J, with 9 bases between.

Only a few counts were recorded for this clonotype. This chain links TRBV4-3 with TRBJ1-2; TRBD1 aligns across 8 bases. This CDR3 contains 16 residues. After removal of 2 bases from V and 5 bases from J, the junction contained 10 bases not matched to a gene. The germline V gene encodes CDR1 LGHNA and CDR2 YSLEER. The CDR3 is CASSQSIRQGIYGYTF. The CDR3 DNA reads as TGCGCCAGCAGCCAATCGATCCGACAGGGGATTTATGGCTACACCTTC.